One and the same sample provided the 10 T cell receptor beta chains below, sequenced in a study of shared clonotypes between healthy human individuals. Sequenced by immunoSEQ multiplex PCR; TCRdb stores in-frame clones only, minus some. The sample yields around 1.9 million clones, 85% to 95% seen once. CD45RO negativity and positive selection for CCR7 defined naive CD8 cells, a population that excluded terminally differentiated effector memory CD45RA+ cells. The sequencing input was naive CD8+ T cells from PBMCs. The receptors were gathered from a man aged 18 to 29 in good health. Some clones in this sample may be carry-over from other donors' samples.

The chain employs TRBV18 and TRBJ1-1, with D possibly matching TRBD1 (5 bases). The CDR3 has 12 residues. Germline values: CDR1 KGHSH, CDR2 LQKENI. Trimming removed 3 bases at V and 11 bases at J, with 13 bases between. CDR3 nucleotides: TGTGCCAGCTCACCGGGGGACCCCGGCGCTTTCTTT. It yields the protein CASSPGDPGAFF.

J is TRBJ1-2 and V is TRBV29-1; TRBD1 matches at 7 bases. Germline V CDR1 and CDR2: SQVTM, ANQGSEA. The CDR3 is made up of 12 amino acids. V trimming: 7 bases; J trimming: 7 bases; junction bases outside the gene matches: 9. The CDR3 here is CSADRDRSGYTF. CDR3 sequence (DNA): TGCAGCGCAGACCGGGACAGAAGTGGCTACACCTTC.

In DNA form, the CDR3 reads TGCAGCGTTGAAAAGGGATCCGTGGACACTGAAGCTTTCTTT. It yields the protein CSVEKGSVDTEAFF. The chain has TRBV29-1 and TRBJ1-1; D is undetermined. Between the trimmed V and J ends, which lost 2 bases and 3 bases, there was a span of 13 bases. CDR1 and CDR2 from the germline V gene are SQVTM and ANQGSEA. This CDR3 is 14 amino acids long.

Concerning this clone itself: Other nucleotide sequences from this sample produce the same CDR3. This chain uses TRBV27 with TRBJ2-7, with D perhaps matching TRBD1 (5 bases). The CDR3 is 14 residues long. The V end was cut by 4 bases, the J end by 0 bases, with 10 bases between. CDR1 and CDR2 (germline): MNHEY, SMNVEV (reference sequence). The DNA for the CDR3 is TGTGCCAGCAGTTCAAGAGACAGCTCCTACGAGCAGTACTTC. Translating gives CASSSRDSSYEQYF.

The chain combines TRBV5-6 with TRBJ1-5; no definite D call. V lost 6 bases, J lost 8 bases, and 21 bases lay in between. From germline, CDR1 is SGHDT and CDR2 YYEEEE. This CDR3 has 15 amino acids. As DNA, the CDR3 is TGTGCCAGCACCTTAGGCGGTGGTCCGGGAAAGCCCCAGCATTTT. This encodes CASTLGGGPGKPQHF. The full variable domain, completed using reference TRBV5-6 and TRBJ1-5, is DAGVTQSPTHLIKTRGQQVTLRCSPKSGHDTVSWYQQALGQGPQFIFQYYEEEERQRGNFPDRFSGHQFPNYSSELNVNALLLGDSALYLCASTLGGGPGKPQHFGDGTRLSIL.

The V and J genes are TRBV14 and TRBJ1-5; D unresolved. This CDR3 has 16 residues. V lost 3 bases and J lost 6, with 18 bases in between. Per the germline V gene, CDR1 is SGHDN and CDR2 is FVKESK. The CDR3 loop is CASSHWRPGRSQPQHF. CDR3 bases: TGTGCCAGCAGCCATTGGCGACCCGGGAGGAGTCAGCCCCAGCATTTT.

The sample holds one count of this clone. The V call is TRBV28, the J call TRBJ2-5, with TRBD2 matching 8 bases. V dropped 8 bases and J dropped 5; count of bases not matched to a gene: 10. The CDR3 runs 14 residues. The germline V gene encodes CDR1 MDHEN and CDR2 SYDVKM. CDR3 nucleotides: TGTGCCAGCCTGGCGGGAGGTCGAGGGGAGACCCAGTACTTC. Its protein product is CASLAGGRGETQYF.

The rearrangement uses TRBV2 and TRBJ2-1, with TRBD1 matching over 9 bases. V gave up 6 bases and J gave up 3 bases; unmatched junction bases: 6. There are 15 residues in the CDR3. CDR1 is SNHLY and CDR2 is FYNNEI in the germline V gene. The CDR3: CASSEGQGFYNEQFF. The CDR3 region has the DNA TGTGCCAGCAGCGAGGGACAGGGTTTCTACAATGAGCAGTTCTTC.

The chain is built from TRBV29-1 and TRBJ2-3; tentative D call: TRBD1 (6 bases). The length of the CDR3 is 13 residues. V lost 7 bases and J 3 bases, leaving 14 bases between the germline ends. Germline V gene data show CDR1 as SQVTM and CDR2 as ANQGSEA. CDR3 amino acids: CSASWQGTDTQYF. The DNA for the CDR3 is TGCAGCGCTAGTTGGCAGGGGACAGATACGCAGTATTTT.

CDR3 loop: CASSLLAGFHEQYF. The CDR3 DNA is TGTGCCAGCAGCTTATTGGCAGGGTTCCACGAGCAGTACTTC. The rearrangement links TRBV7-9 to TRBJ2-7; tentative D call: TRBD1 (5 bases). V lost 2 bases to trimming and J lost 5 bases, with 13 bases between them. This CDR3 contains 14 residues. CDR1 SEHNR and CDR2 FQNEAQ come from the germline V gene (reference sequence).